The 29 T cell receptor beta chains reported below all come from one sample, sequenced in a study of cytotoxic CD8 clonotypes in ibrutinib-treated CLL. Profiled with immunoSEQ multiplex PCR; TCRdb holds only in-frame clones, not every one. This table has around 200,000 clones, approximately 79% appearing once. Sequences were derived from PBMCs, sampled after 12 months of ibrutinib treatment. Source of these receptors: a human donor with chronic lymphocytic leukemia.

This rearrangement joins TRBV29-1 to TRBJ2-7, with 7 bases aligning to TRBD1. CDR1 is SQVTM and CDR2 is ANQGSEA in the germline V gene. V gave up 7 bases and J gave up 5 bases; unmatched junction bases: 11. The CDR3 runs 13 residues. The CDR3 region has the DNA TGCAGCGCCAAAAAGGGGCAGGGGGACGAGCAGTACTTC. Translation gives CSAKKGQGDEQYF.

The CDR3 bases are TGTGCCAGCAGTCTAGACAGTCAAGAGACCCAGTACTTC. This codes for CASSLDSQETQYF. The genes are TRBV2 and TRBJ2-5, with D maybe TRBD1 (5 bases). Trimming cost V 5 bases and J 2 bases, with 9 bases left between them. Germline-derived CDR1 and CDR2 are SNHLY and FYNNEI. This CDR3 spans 13 amino acids.

The genes are TRBV28 and TRBJ2-3, with D hard to call. Germline lookup yields CDR1 MDHEN and CDR2 SYDVKM. The CDR3 contains 15 residues. Trimming pared 4 bases from V and 3 bases from J, leaving 14 bases between. The CDR3, as DNA: TGTGCCAGCAGTTCCCCGGGCCCCCGAACAGATACGCAGTATTTT. Encoded protein: CASSSPGPRTDTQYF.

V gene TRBV27 combines with J gene TRBJ2-1, with a tentative D call TRBD1 (5 bases). The CDR3 length is 15 residues. Trimming removed 6 bases at V and 0 bases at J, with 12 bases between. Germline lookup yields CDR1 MNHEY and CDR2 SMNVEV (reference sequence). CDR3 in amino acids: CASSQFDSSYNEQFF. The CDR3 nucleotides are TGTGCCAGCAGCCAATTTGACAGCTCCTACAATGAGCAGTTCTTC.

The chain couples TRBV2 to TRBJ1-1; 10 bases agree with TRBD1. Germline V gene data show CDR1 as SNHLY and CDR2 as FYNNEI. V shed 2 bases and J 6 bases; nucleotides not matched to a gene: 6. This CDR3 spans 15 amino acids. CDR3 protein: CASSERGTGVAEAFF. CDR3 nucleotide sequence: TGTGCCAGCAGTGAACGGGGGACAGGGGTAGCTGAAGCTTTCTTT.

This clone occurred once. This chain uses TRBV7-9 with TRBJ2-1; D perhaps matches TRBD1 (6 bases). The V gene lost 5 bases and the J gene lost 0 bases, with 11 bases spanning the gap. This CDR3 contains 15 residues. Germline CDR1 and CDR2: SEHNR and FQNEAQ (reference sequence). CDR3: CASSLQGTSYNEQFF. As DNA, the CDR3 is TGTGCCAGCAGCCTACAGGGTACCTCCTACAATGAGCAGTTCTTC.

The chain links TRBV29-1 to TRBJ2-5, with D perhaps matching TRBD1 or TRBD2 (5 bases each). Trimming shortened V by 4 bases and J by 5 bases, and 17 bases separated the two germline ends. Germline loops: CDR1 SQVTM, CDR2 ANQGSEA. This CDR3 contains 14 residues. DNA of the CDR3: TGCAGCGTTGTGGGACCCACGGGCAGGGAGACCCAGTACTTC. This sequence encodes CSVVGPTGRETQYF. Looking up the rest from reference TRBV29-1 and TRBJ2-5 gives the full variable domain: SAVISQKPSRDICQRGTSLTIQCQVDSQVTMMFWYRQQPGQSLTLIATANQGSEATYESGFVIDKFPISRPNLTFSTLTVSNMSPEDSSIYLCSVVGPTGRETQYFGPGTRLLVL.

V is TRBV20-1 and J is TRBJ2-1; tentative D call: TRBD1 (6 bases). The V gene's germline CDR1 is DFQATT and CDR2 SNEGSKA (reference sequence). The CDR3 covers 11 residues. V lost 7 bases, J lost 12 bases, and 16 bases lay in between. The CDR3 protein is CSGWGGGVQFF. CDR3 coding DNA: TGCAGTGGGTGGGGTGGGGGCGTGCAGTTCTTC.

The table lists this clone with a count of one. The genes are TRBV6-5 and TRBJ2-7; D is possibly TRBD2 (6 bases). Germline-derived CDR1 and CDR2 are MNHEY and SVGAGI. There are 14 residues in the CDR3. V was trimmed by 0 bases and J by 1 base, leaving 7 bases between them. The CDR3 sequence: CASSYSRGSYEQYF. The CDR3 region has the DNA TGTGCCAGCAGTTACTCGCGGGGTTCCTACGAGCAGTACTTC.

This clone was counted many times. The J gene is TRBJ2-3, the V gene TRBV6-1; D is possibly TRBD1 or TRBD2 (5 bases each). V was cut by 6 bases and J by 5 bases, with 15 bases left in between. Germline CDR1 and CDR2: MNHNS and SASEGT. The CDR3 runs to 14 residues. The CDR3 protein is CASSWDVRIDTQYF. CDR3 sequence (DNA): TGTGCCAGCAGCTGGGACGTCCGCATAGATACGCAGTATTTT.

About this clone itself: The junction differs from germline at one of its ends, possibly a read error. V is TRBV7-7 and J is TRBJ2-3, with unresolved D. Germline loops: CDR1 SSHAT, CDR2 FNYEAQ (reference sequence). CDR3 length: 13 residues. CDR3 protein: CASSAGPVDTQYF. The CDR3 DNA reads TGTGCTAGCAGCGCCGGCCCAGTGGATACGCAGTATTTT.

The chain is built from TRBV5-1 and TRBJ2-5; 9 nucleotides match TRBD1. This CDR3 comprises 15 residues. V was clipped by 4 bases and J by 2 bases; unmatched bases: 6. Germline-derived CDR1 and CDR2 are SGHRS and YFSETQ. Here the CDR3 DNA reads TGCGCCAGCAGCGGTAGGGACAGGGCGCAAGAGACCCAGTACTTC. It yields the protein CASSGRDRAQETQYF.

The genes are TRBV15 and TRBJ1-1; D gene uncertain. V lost 8 bases to trimming and J lost 0 bases, with 7 bases between them. CDR3 length: 12 residues. Germline assignment: CDR1 LNHNV and CDR2 YYDKDF (reference sequence). The CDR3 coding sequence is TGTGCCACCCAGGATTTGAACACTGAAGCTTTCTTT. Its protein is CATQDLNTEAFF.

A single count supports this clone. The genes are TRBV5-1 and TRBJ1-1; TRBD1 matches at 8 bases. V dropped 5 bases and J dropped 6; count of bases not matched to a gene: 18. There are 17 residues in the CDR3. From germline, CDR1 is SGHRS and CDR2 YFSETQ. CDR3 sequence (DNA): TGCGCCAGCAGAGCCGGGACAGGAGAAAAGGGTGGTTCTGAAGCTTTCTTT. Its translation is CASRAGTGEKGGSEAFF.

The chain has TRBV28 and TRBJ1-4; the match to TRBD1 covers 8 bases. Germline assignment: CDR1 MDHEN and CDR2 SYDVKM. The CDR3 has 18 residues. Trimming took 4 bases from V and 5 from J; bases not matched to a gene: 15. CDR3 region: CASSSLRDRRGENEKLFF. DNA of the CDR3: TGTGCCAGCAGTTCGCTCCGGGACAGGAGGGGGGAAAATGAAAAACTGTTTTTT.

CDR3 DNA sequence: TGTGCCAGCAGCTTAGGTAGAGGGCCGGAGCAGTACTTC. Translation: CASSLGRGPEQYF. The chain has TRBV7-6 and TRBJ2-7; tentative D call: TRBD2 (5 bases). The CDR3 sequence is 13 residues long. V lost 1 base and J lost 7, with 11 bases in between. CDR1 and CDR2 from the germline V gene are SGHVS and FNYEAQ.

This sequence joins TRBV6-5 and TRBJ1-2, with D possibly being TRBD1 (5 bases). V gave up 4 bases and J gave up 4 bases, with 10 bases separating them. Germline V gene data show CDR1 as MNHEY and CDR2 as SVGAGI. The CDR3 has 13 amino acids. CDR3 DNA: TGTGCCAGCAGTTTCCTAGGGGCCTATGGCTACACCTTC. It is translated as CASSFLGAYGYTF.

About this clone itself: Other DNA variants within this sample encode the same CDR3. This chain joins TRBV9 and TRBJ1-6, with TRBD1 identical over 9 bases. Trimming at V came to 1 base and at J to 8 bases, leaving 7 bases not matched to a gene. Germline CDR1 is SGDLS and CDR2 is YYNGEE. This CDR3 is built from 16 residues. For the CDR3, the DNA is TGTGCCAGCAGCGTATCGGGGGACAGGGCCGATTCACCCCTCCACTTT. Translated, it gives CASSVSGDRADSPLHF.

The chain carries TRBV2 and TRBJ2-3; no clear D gene. The CDR3 covers 13 residues. V lost 0 bases and J lost 6, with 7 bases in between. Germline loops: CDR1 SNHLY, CDR2 FYNNEI. DNA of the CDR3: TGTGCCAGCAGTGAAGCTCGGCGGGATACGCAGTATTTT. The encoded protein is CASSEARRDTQYF.

The chain uses TRBV11-2 and TRBJ2-1, with D possibly TRBD1 on 5 matching bases. V lost 7 bases and J 1 base, leaving 14 bases between the germline ends. Germline assignment: CDR1 SGHAT and CDR2 FQNNGV. The CDR3 spans 15 residues. In DNA, the CDR3 is TGTGCCAGCACCCGCAGGGCGGAGTCCTACAATGAGCAGTTCTTC. Amino acid sequence: CASTRRAESYNEQFF.

This clone was seen a single time. This chain connects TRBV30 to TRBJ2-7; D unclear. This CDR3 spans 16 amino acids. The V gene's germline CDR1 is GTSNPN and CDR2 SVGIG (reference sequence). V was shortened by 2 bases and J by 3 bases, with 20 bases between the two germline ends. CDR3 amino acids: CAWSPLPAPAHYEQYF. The CDR3 coding sequence is TGTGCCTGGAGTCCCCTCCCGGCCCCAGCCCACTACGAGCAGTACTTC.

This clone was picked up one time. The CDR3 protein is CASSLASGQGTYEQYF. Here the CDR3 DNA reads TGTGCCAGCAGCTTAGCGTCCGGACAGGGCACCTACGAGCAGTACTTC. V usage is TRBV7-9 and J usage is TRBJ2-7; 8 nucleotides match TRBD1. CDR1 and CDR2 from the germline V gene are SEHNR and FQNEAQ (reference sequence). V trimming: 0 bases; J trimming: 2 bases; junction bases outside the gene matches: 6. The CDR3 covers 16 residues.

The CDR3 is CATSRDLGTGSEHEQYF. DNA of the CDR3: TGTGCCACCAGCAGAGACCTCGGGACAGGGAGCGAACACGAGCAGTACTTC. The chain has TRBV15 and TRBJ2-7, with 9 bases that match TRBD1. Germline CDR1 and CDR2: LNHNV and YYDKDF (reference sequence). V was pared by 0 bases and J by 5 bases, with 11 bases of the junction left unmatched. The CDR3 runs 17 residues.

The chain recombines TRBV5-1 with TRBJ2-5; D possibly uses TRBD1 or TRBD2 (6 bases each). V lost 5 bases and J lost 2, with 13 bases in between. In germline, CDR1 is SGHRS, CDR2 YFSETQ. This CDR3 region has 14 residues. In DNA form, the CDR3 reads TGCGCCAGCAGGGGGGGCCGTCTTCAAGAGACCCAGTACTTC. Residues: CASRGGRLQETQYF.

The chain links TRBV6-6 to TRBJ2-5; D gene unclear. V was trimmed by 5 bases and J by 1 base, leaving 5 bases between them. Germline values: CDR1 MNHNY, CDR2 SVGAGI (reference sequence). The CDR3 extends over 12 amino acids. The CDR3 loop is CASSGAQETQYF. As DNA, the CDR3 is TGTGCCAGCAGTGGAGCCCAAGAGACCCAGTACTTC.

CDR3 sequence (DNA): TGTGCAAGTCGCCCCCCCCGGGGACAGCGCTACCCTGGAAGGTCCTACGAGCAGTACTTC. Protein: CASRPPRGQRYPGRSYEQYF. The chain has TRBV12-2 and TRBJ2-7; the DNA was not compared with TRBD1, the D call given in the table. TRBV12-2 is a recognized pseudogene. The CDR3 length is 20 residues.

V gene TRBV15 combines with J gene TRBJ2-1; no clear D gene. Trimming left V 4 bases short and J 5 bases short, with 15 bases between. The CDR3 runs 15 residues. Germline assignment: CDR1 LNHNV and CDR2 YYDKDF (reference sequence). The CDR3 sequence is CATSIRPEKDNEQFF. DNA for the CDR3: TGTGCCACCAGCATACGTCCCGAGAAGGACAATGAGCAGTTCTTC.

There are a few counts of this clone. V is TRBV11-2 and J is TRBJ2-2; D may be TRBD1 (5 bases). The V gene's germline CDR1 is SGHAT and CDR2 FQNNGV. The CDR3 loop spans 14 amino acids. Trimming pared 7 bases from V and 6 bases from J, leaving 15 bases between. The CDR3 DNA reads TGTGCCAGCAACCCACCCTGGGGCCCCGGGGAGCTGTTTTTT. This sequence encodes CASNPPWGPGELFF.

This chain joins TRBV5-1 and TRBJ1-4, with TRBD1 matching over 7 bases. Germline loops: CDR1 SGHRS, CDR2 YFSETQ. Trimming took 0 bases from V and 4 from J; bases not matched to a gene: 9. The CDR3 is made up of 17 amino acids. This chain's CDR3 is CASSLGGVGTDNEKLFF. In DNA form, the CDR3 reads TGCGCCAGCAGCTTGGGGGGAGTCGGGACAGATAATGAAAAACTGTTTTTT.